The 31 T cell receptor beta chains below were found in one sample sequenced in a study of T cell repertoires in cytomegalovirus infection. TCRdb reprocessed the reads via MiXCR and lists one record per CDR3 protein. The sample lists tens of thousands of distinct CDR3 sequences, under 30% occurring once. The antigens for these receptors are not known. The input for sequencing was CD8+ T cells from cultured PBMCs, taken from culture after CMV antigen stimulation. The source is a human donor in good health (CMV status not recorded). Some clones in this sample may be carry-over from other donors' samples.

The chain has TRBV6-2 or TRBV6-3 and TRBJ1-1; no clear D. The CDR3 covers 13 residues. Deletions cut 7 bases from V and 1 base from J, with 10 bases between. Per the germline V gene, CDR1 is MNHEY and CDR2 is SVGEGT. Here the CDR3 DNA reads TGTGCCAGCAATACGGCCACGAACACTGAAGCTTTCTTT. Its protein product is CASNTATNTEAFF.

The CDR3 nucleotides are TGCGCCAGCAGCCAAGATCCCGGGCCAGCGGGGGTCACAGATACGCAGTATTTT. It is translated as CASSQDPGPAGVTDTQYF. The V call is TRBV4-3, the J call TRBJ2-3; TRBD2 agrees at 8 bases. V lost 0 bases and J lost 2; bases outside the gene matches: 10. CDR1 and CDR2 (germline): LGHNA, YSLEER. This CDR3 region has 18 residues.

This chain links TRBV29-1 with TRBJ2-7, with TRBD2 matching 8 bases. V dropped 0 bases and J dropped 0; count of bases not matched to a gene: 7. Germline V lookup: CDR1 SQVTM, CDR2 ANQGSEA. This CDR3 is built from 16 residues. The CDR3 loop is CSVEDPGRGVSYEQYF. The CDR3 nucleotides are TGCAGCGTTGAAGATCCGGGGCGGGGGGTCTCCTACGAGCAGTACTTC.

The chain uses TRBV12-3 or TRBV12-4 and TRBJ2-6, with 9 positions matching TRBD1. The CDR3 is made up of 17 amino acids. The ends lost 6 bases at V and 0 bases at J; junction bases unmatched: 6. CDR3 coding DNA: TGTGCCAGCAGAAGGGACAGGGAGGGCTCTGGGGCCAACGTCCTGACTTTC. This codes for CASRRDREGSGANVLTF.

The CDR3 spells CASSSRQGFSGYTF. In nucleotides, the CDR3 is TGTGCCAGCAGTTCTCGACAGGGGTTCAGCGGCTACACCTTC. The chain carries TRBV28 and TRBJ1-2; 8 bases match TRBD1. This CDR3 contains 14 residues. J was trimmed by 8 bases and V by 4 bases; bases with no gene match: 9. Germline CDR1 reads MDHEN; CDR2 reads SYDVKM.

The V gene is TRBV20-1, the J gene TRBJ2-7; 7 positions match TRBD1. This CDR3 is built from 14 residues. Germline assignment: CDR1 DFQATT and CDR2 SNEGSKA (reference sequence). V shed 0 bases, J shed 2 bases, and the junction held 4 bases outside the gene matches. CDR3 bases: TGCAGTGCTAGAGATCACAGGGGTGCCTACGAGCAGTACTTC. Protein sequence: CSARDHRGAYEQYF.

DNA for the CDR3: TGTGCCAGCAGCCGATCGTCAGGGAAGGGTGAAAAACTGTTTTTT. Translation: CASSRSSGKGEKLFF. The chain employs TRBV4-2 and TRBJ1-4, with D tentatively TRBD1 (5 bases). V was clipped by 4 bases and J by 7 bases, with 16 bases between them. The CDR3 is 15 amino acids. Germline lookup yields CDR1 LGHNA and CDR2 YNFKEQ.

The chain couples TRBV6-1 to TRBJ2-1; D not resolved. This CDR3 contains 15 residues. The ends were cut back, 5 bases at V and 7 bases at J, with 18 bases in the middle. Looked up from germline, CDR1 is MNHNS and CDR2 is SASEGT. The CDR3 is CASSRGGIGENEQFF. CDR3 in DNA: TGTGCCAGCAGTCGTGGTGGGATTGGCGAAAATGAGCAGTTCTTC.

Concerning this clonotype itself: This sequence may be a read error, since a much larger clone differs from it by one base. This chain connects TRBV28 to TRBJ2-7; tentative D call: TRBD2 (6 bases). V was trimmed by 8 bases and J by 0 bases, leaving 14 bases between them. Looked up from germline, CDR1 is MDHEN and CDR2 is SYDVKM. This CDR3 is built from 14 residues. This CDR3 is CASGLEGTSYEQYF. In nucleotides, the CDR3 is TGTGCCAGCGGGTTGGAGGGCACCTCCTACGAGCAGTACTTC.

J is TRBJ2-2 and V is TRBV6-5; D remains ambiguous. Per the germline V gene, CDR1 is MNHEY and CDR2 is SVGAGI. The ends were cut back, 0 bases at V and 1 base at J, with 9 bases in the middle. The CDR3 totals 16 residues. The CDR3 region is CASSYSYRLNTGELFF. The CDR3 DNA sequence: TGTGCCAGCAGTTACTCGTATAGACTGAACACCGGGGAGCTGTTTTTT.

The chain recombines TRBV7-9 with TRBJ2-7, with 10 positions matching TRBD2. Trimming removed 7 bases from V and 3 bases from J; junction bases left unmatched: 3. The CDR3 is 13 residues long. The germline V gene encodes CDR1 SEHNR and CDR2 FQNEAQ (reference sequence). This chain's CDR3 is CASTGTSDYEQYF. DNA for the CDR3: TGTGCCAGCACCGGGACTAGCGACTACGAGCAGTACTTC.

This sequence joins TRBV10-1 and TRBJ2-3; TRBD1 agrees at 7 bases. This CDR3 is built from 14 residues. The V segment lost 6 bases and the J segment 0 bases; nucleotides outside the gene matches: 3. In germline, CDR1 is WNHNN, CDR2 SYGVQD (reference sequence). CDR3 bases: TGCGCCAGCAGCAGGGACAGCAGCACAGATACGCAGTATTTT. It specifies CASSRDSSTDTQYF.

The sample holds many counts of this clonotype. The rearrangement uses TRBV27 and TRBJ2-7; D not certain. Deletions cut 1 base from V and 4 bases from J, with 20 bases between. The CDR3 loop spans 17 amino acids. Germline CDR1 and CDR2: MNHEY and SMNVEV (reference sequence). CDR3 sequence (DNA): TGTGCCAGCAGTTTATATATGCTCAGAGTAGGCAGGTACGAGCAGTACTTC. This encodes CASSLYMLRVGRYEQYF.

This clonotype has a count of ten or more. The chain carries TRBV7-9 and TRBJ2-5; 10 nucleotides match TRBD2. V dropped 5 bases and J dropped 3; count of bases not matched to a gene: 9. This CDR3 region has 16 residues. CDR1 SEHNR and CDR2 FQNEAQ come from the germline V gene (reference sequence). CDR3 loop: CASSLKLAGIKETQYF. The CDR3 DNA follows: TGTGCCAGCAGCCTAAAACTAGCGGGGATAAAAGAGACCCAGTACTTC.

The chain recombines TRBV4-3 with TRBJ2-7, with 7 bases identical to TRBD1. Per the germline V gene, CDR1 is LGHNA and CDR2 is YSLEER. The CDR3 runs 16 residues. V shed 3 bases, J shed 0 bases, and the junction held 8 bases outside the gene matches. CDR3 region: CASSQGSGTASYEQYF. The CDR3, as DNA: TGCGCCAGCAGCCAGGGTTCGGGGACAGCCTCCTACGAGCAGTACTTC.

This clonotype was observed a few times. CDR3 sequence (DNA): TGTGCCAGCAGCCAGGGACAGGGATACCTCTACGAGCAGTACTTC. Its protein is CASSQGQGYLYEQYF. The chain couples TRBV5-4 to TRBJ2-7, with 9 bases aligning to TRBD1. CDR1 SGHNT and CDR2 YYREEE come from the germline V gene (reference sequence). CDR3 length: 15 residues. The junction had 8 bases not matched to a gene; V was cut back by 4 bases and J by 3 bases.

In its sample, this clonotype was seen a few times. CDR3 sequence (DNA): TGTGCCAGCAGTGTGCGCGCGGGATACATCGGGGAGCTGTTTTTT. It encodes CASSVRAGYIGELFF. This chain links TRBV2 with TRBJ2-2; possibly TRBD2 for D (6 bases). The V gene's germline CDR1 is SNHLY and CDR2 FYNNEI. This CDR3 region has 15 residues. Trimming shortened V by 4 bases and J by 7 bases, and 16 bases separated the two germline ends.

This clonotype was seen more than once but under ten times. The V gene is TRBV7-9, the J gene TRBJ2-7; 13 nucleotides agree with TRBD2. The V gene's germline CDR1 is SEHNR and CDR2 FQNEAQ (reference sequence). The trim removed 4 bases at V and 4 bases at J, leaving 1 base unmatched. The CDR3 loop spans 14 amino acids. This CDR3 is CASSSTSGRYEQYF. DNA for the CDR3: TGTGCCAGCAGCTCGACTAGCGGGAGGTACGAGCAGTACTTC.

The chain recombines TRBV7-9 with TRBJ1-1, with TRBD1 matching 9 bases. V was pared by 5 bases and J by 3 bases, with 7 bases of the junction left unmatched. Germline-derived CDR1 and CDR2 are SEHNR and FQNEAQ (reference sequence). This CDR3 contains 15 residues. The CDR3 DNA is TGTGCCAGCAGCACCCTACAGGGGGCTGACACTGAAGCTTTCTTT. It encodes CASSTLQGADTEAFF.

V is TRBV7-2 and J is TRBJ2-7, with D tentatively TRBD2 (5 bases). CDR1 SGHTA and CDR2 FQGNSA come from the germline V gene. V was shortened by 5 bases and J by 2 bases, with 16 bases between the two germline ends. The CDR3 runs 15 residues. CDR3 sequence reads: CASSRGSSSPYEQYF. The CDR3 DNA sequence: TGTGCCAGCAGCCGAGGGAGTTCCTCGCCCTACGAGCAGTACTTC.

This clonotype was counted at least ten times. The rearrangement joins TRBV6-5 to TRBJ2-6; D uncertain. Trimming removed 2 bases from V and 2 bases from J, with 7 bases in between. CDR1 and CDR2 from the germline V gene are MNHEY and SVGAGI. The CDR3 runs to 15 residues. The CDR3 region has the DNA TGTGCCAGCAGTTACAGGGTCCCTGGGGCCAACGTCCTGACTTTC. This codes for CASSYRVPGANVLTF.

This clonotype was counted ten times or more. This chain links TRBV6-1 with TRBJ1-2; 11 bases map to TRBD1. The germline V gene has CDR1 MNHNS and CDR2 SASEGT. The CDR3 has 18 amino acids. V was pared by 10 bases and J by 6 bases, with 22 bases of the junction left unmatched. The CDR3 sequence is CATHSDIGQGAHRHGYTF. The CDR3 nucleotides are TGTGCCACCCACTCTGACATTGGACAGGGGGCGCATCGACATGGCTACACCTTC.

This clonotype has more than one count but fewer than ten. Here the CDR3 DNA reads TGTGCCAGCAGCTTACTCCACCCGGATACGCAGTATTTT. It specifies CASSLLHPDTQYF. The rearrangement joins TRBV7-3 to TRBJ2-3; D unresolved. CDR1 SGHTA and CDR2 FQGTGA come from the germline V gene. This CDR3 region has 13 residues. V lost 2 bases to trimming and J lost 6 bases, with 9 bases between them.

This clonotype is medium-sized in the sample. V usage is TRBV7-6 and J usage is TRBJ2-7; TRBD2 matches 12 bases. This CDR3 contains 17 residues. V gave up 5 bases and J gave up 4 bases; unmatched junction bases: 12. Germline V gene data show CDR1 as SGHVS and CDR2 as FNYEAQ. CDR3 sequence (DNA): TGTGCCAGCAGCCCACGACTAGCGGGAGACCCAAGGTACGAGCAGTACTTC. It translates to CASSPRLAGDPRYEQYF. The full variable domain, in which reference TRBV7-6 and TRBJ2-7 provide the parts outside the CDR3, is GAGVSQSPRYKVTKRGQDVALRCDPISGHVSLYWYRQALGQGPEFLTYFNYEAQQDKSGLPNDRFSAERPEGSISTLTIQRTEQRDSAMYRCASSPRLAGDPRYEQYFGPGTRLTVT.

This clonotype has only a few counts. The chain's CDR3 is CASSTGGSNQPQHF. The CDR3 DNA follows: TGTGCCAGCAGCACGGGGGGAAGCAATCAGCCCCAGCATTTT. The chain couples TRBV7-9 to TRBJ1-5; perhaps TRBD1 as D (5 bases). Germline V CDR1 and CDR2: SEHNR, FQNEAQ (reference sequence). This CDR3 is built from 14 residues. V was pared by 5 bases and J by 1 base, with 9 bases between. The whole variable domain, remainder taken from reference TRBV7-9 and TRBJ1-5, is DTGVSQNPRHKITKRGQNVTFRCDPISEHNRLYWYRQTLGQGPEFLTYFQNEAQLEKSRLLSDRFSAERPKGSFSTLEIQRTEQGDSAMYLCASSTGGSNQPQHFGDGTRLSIL.

The rearrangement links TRBV27 to TRBJ2-5, with D maybe TRBD2 (6 bases). Germline CDR1 is MNHEY and CDR2 is SMNVEV (reference sequence). This CDR3 is built from 13 residues. The V and J ends lost 4 bases and 5 bases respectively, with 11 bases between them. Here the CDR3 reads CASSSLGRETQYF. CDR3 in DNA: TGTGCCAGCAGTTCATTAGGGAGGGAGACCCAGTACTTC.

The V call is TRBV10-3, the J call TRBJ1-1; D gene ambiguous. V dropped 2 bases and J dropped 9 bases, with 16 bases sitting between them. CDR3 length: 14 residues. Per the germline V gene, CDR1 is ENHRY and CDR2 is SYGVKD. DNA of the CDR3: TGTGCCATCAGTGAGAAAAGGTACGGGTCCCAAGCTTTCTTT. Translating gives CAISEKRYGSQAFF.

There are many counts of this clonotype. The V and J genes are TRBV7-2 and TRBJ1-2, with TRBD1 matching 8 bases. CDR3 length: 14 residues. The trim removed 5 bases at V and 8 bases at J, leaving 10 bases unmatched. In germline, CDR1 is SGHTA, CDR2 FQGNSA. The CDR3 spells CASSVDRGAEGYTF. The DNA for the CDR3 is TGTGCCAGCAGCGTAGACAGGGGTGCCGAAGGCTACACCTTC.

This clonotype turned up a few times. The chain recombines TRBV9 with TRBJ1-1; possible D gene TRBD1, 5 bases. The CDR3 loop spans 18 amino acids. Germline assignment: CDR1 SGDLS and CDR2 YYNGEE. Trimming removed 0 bases at V and 1 base at J, with 19 bases between. The CDR3 DNA follows: TGTGCCAGCAGCGTAGACGGTCAGGCCCCGGGGGAGAACACTGAAGCTTTCTTT. It translates to CASSVDGQAPGENTEAFF.

Ten or more counts support this clonotype. This chain's CDR3 is CASNPSGGLDTQYF. DNA of the CDR3: TGTGCCAGTAACCCGAGCGGGGGTTTAGATACGCAGTATTTT. The gene calls are TRBV6-6 and TRBJ2-3, with 8 bases matching TRBD2. Germline V gene lookup returns CDR1 MNHNY and CDR2 SVGAGI (reference sequence). The CDR3 is 14 residues long. V gave up 9 bases and J gave up 5 bases; unmatched junction bases: 10.

The rearrangement uses TRBV24-1 and TRBJ2-1; the match to TRBD2 covers 8 bases. CDR3 length equals 15 residues. CDR1 and CDR2 (germline): KGHDR, SFDVKD. V gave up 4 bases and J gave up 2 bases; unmatched junction bases: 3. CDR3: CATSDGGVAYNEQFF. CDR3 in DNA: TGTGCCACCAGTGACGGGGGGGTTGCCTACAATGAGCAGTTCTTC.